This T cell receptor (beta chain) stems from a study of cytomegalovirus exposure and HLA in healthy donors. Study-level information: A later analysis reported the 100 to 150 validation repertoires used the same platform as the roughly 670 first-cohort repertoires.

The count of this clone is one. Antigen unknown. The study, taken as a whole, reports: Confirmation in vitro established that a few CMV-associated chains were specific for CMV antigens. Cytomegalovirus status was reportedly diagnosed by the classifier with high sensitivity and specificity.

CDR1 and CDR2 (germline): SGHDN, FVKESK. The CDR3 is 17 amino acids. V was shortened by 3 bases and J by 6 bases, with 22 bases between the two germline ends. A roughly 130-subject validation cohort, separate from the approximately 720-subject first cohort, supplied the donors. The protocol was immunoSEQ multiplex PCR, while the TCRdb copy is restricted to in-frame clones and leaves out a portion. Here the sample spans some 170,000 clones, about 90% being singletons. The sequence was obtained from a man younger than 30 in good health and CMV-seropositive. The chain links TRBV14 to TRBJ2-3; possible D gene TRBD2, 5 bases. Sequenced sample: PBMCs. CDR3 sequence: CASSHDYGVQKTDTQYF. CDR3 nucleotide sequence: TGTGCCAGCAGCCACGACTATGGGGTTCAGAAGACCGATACGCAGTATTTT. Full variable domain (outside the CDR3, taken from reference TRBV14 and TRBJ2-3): EAGVTQFPSHSVIEKGQTVTLRCDPISGHDNLYWYRRVMGKEIKFLLHFVKESKQDESGMPNNRFLAERTGGTYSTLKVQPAELEDSGVYFCASSHDYGVQKTDTQYFGPGTRLTVL.